This T cell receptor beta chain was observed in a study of blood T cell repertoires in COVID-19. TCRdb keeps only in-frame clones here, not all; method: immunoSEQ multiplex PCR. The table includes 210,000 or so clones, about 91% detected once. V was cut by 1 base and J by 5 bases, with 20 bases left in between. The germline gives CDR1 SGHVS, CDR2 FNYEAQ. The CDR3 sequence is 17 residues long. The sequence came from a man under 40 with acute or convalescent COVID-19. Sequenced input: peripheral blood. J is TRBJ2-5 and V is TRBV7-6, with TRBD2 as a possible D gene (6 bases). The CDR3 nucleotides read TGTGCCAGCAGCTTAGGAGGATTAGCGGAGAGAGGGGAGACCCAGTACTTC. Translating it yields CASSLGGLAERGETQYF.